This TCR beta chain stems from a study of OX40 agonist ivuxolimab in advanced cancers. About the study: Allowance was made for prior anti-PD-1, anti-PD-L1 or anti-CTLA-4 therapy, and roughly 39% had some. There were three patients with partial responses, one having hepatocellular carcinoma and two cutaneous melanoma. Broader study findings: At 0.1 to 3.0 mg/kg and by week 6, clonal expansion occurred in CD4+ and CD8+ blood T cells. Averaging showed that CD8+ T cells had more expanded clones than CD4+ did.

The method was immunoSEQ multiplex PCR; TCRdb's version includes in-frame clones alone and lacks a portion of them. The table records tens of thousands of clones, 89% of them present only once. V was clipped by 0 bases and J by 8 bases, with 12 bases between them. CDR3 length equals 14 residues. Germline V gene data show CDR1 as SGHRS and CDR2 as YFSETQ. In regard to this clone: As yet, its antigen is unknown.

The chain is built from TRBV5-1 and TRBJ2-1; D perhaps matches TRBD1 (5 bases). The sequenced sample was CD4+ or CD8+ T cells sorted from blood, obtained in a trial of the OX40 agonist ivuxolimab. The source is an adult with an advanced solid tumor such as melanoma, head and neck, liver or kidney cancer. CDR3 residues: CASSLGGLGDEQFF. In nucleotides, the CDR3 is TGCGCCAGCAGCTTGGGAGGCCTAGGGGATGAGCAGTTCTTC.